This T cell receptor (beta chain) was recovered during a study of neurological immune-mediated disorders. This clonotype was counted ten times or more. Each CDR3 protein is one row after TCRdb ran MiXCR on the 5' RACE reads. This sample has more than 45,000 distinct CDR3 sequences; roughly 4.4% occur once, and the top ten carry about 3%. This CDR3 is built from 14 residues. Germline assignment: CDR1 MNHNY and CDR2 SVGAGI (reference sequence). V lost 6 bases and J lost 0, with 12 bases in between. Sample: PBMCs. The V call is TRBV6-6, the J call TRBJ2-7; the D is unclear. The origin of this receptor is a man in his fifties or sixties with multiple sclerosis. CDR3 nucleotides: TGTGCCAGCAGCCCACTAATTAGCTCCTACGAGCAGTACTTC. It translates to CASSPLISSYEQYF.